Shown below are 32 T cell receptor beta chains from a single sample sequenced in a study of T cells after posttransplantation cyclophosphamide. Libraries were prepared by immunoSEQ multiplex PCR; TCRdb keeps only in-frame clonotypes and omits some of them. The specimen has around 35,000 clones, none found just once. The sample was PBMCs. Receptors were obtained from a man younger than 45 in good health and a related stem cell transplant donor.

There are many counts of this clone. The chain combines TRBV5-1 with TRBJ2-7, with D tentatively TRBD1 (6 bases). Germline V gene data show CDR1 as SGHRS and CDR2 as YFSETQ. CDR3 length: 13 residues. Between the trimmed V and J ends, which lost 4 bases and 7 bases, there was a span of 15 bases. The CDR3 bases are TGCGCCAGCAGCGTGGACAGCCTCCGGGAGCAGTACTTC. As protein: CASSVDSLREQYF.

This clone was detected many times. The chain couples TRBV6-1 to TRBJ2-1; TRBD1 agrees at 9 bases. The CDR3 is 14 amino acids. CDR1 is MNHNS, CDR2 SASEGT, per germline. After removal of 5 bases from V and 5 bases from J, the junction contained 4 bases not matched to a gene. Here the CDR3 DNA reads TGTGCCAGCAGTATCCGGGACAGGGACAATGAGCAGTTCTTC. It encodes CASSIRDRDNEQFF.

This clone appeared many times. Relative to the germline gene, one junction end is altered; a read error may explain this. The V gene is TRBV19, the J gene TRBJ2-7; D call uncertain. This CDR3 comprises 14 residues. Per the germline V gene, CDR1 is LNHDA and CDR2 is SQIVND (reference sequence). CDR3 coding DNA: TGTGCCAGTAGTATACCGTCTACCTCCTCCGAGCAGTACTTC. Translating it yields CASSIPSTSSEQYF.

The CDR3 is CASSLGRDTEAFF. CDR3 bases: TGTGCCAGCTCTTTAGGGCGGGACACTGAAGCTTTCTTT. The chain carries TRBV18 and TRBJ1-1; D is undetermined. The ends were cut back, 6 bases at V and 3 bases at J, with 11 bases in the middle. Per the germline V gene, CDR1 is KGHSH and CDR2 is LQKENI. The CDR3 runs to 13 residues.

This clone was counted ten times or more. The gene calls are TRBV4-1 and TRBJ1-5; D is perhaps TRBD1 (5 bases). Germline V gene lookup returns CDR1 MGHRA and CDR2 YSYEKL. Trimming cost V 0 bases and J 4 bases, with 10 bases left between them. This CDR3 has 15 residues. The DNA of the CDR3 is TGCGCCAGCAGCCAAGATGGGCAGGGAAATCAGCCCCAGCATTTT. Translating it yields CASSQDGQGNQPQHF.

This clone was detected many times. This chain connects TRBV10-3 to TRBJ2-1; 10 bases agree with TRBD1. Germline trimming cut 3 bases from V and 7 bases from J; bases unmatched to any gene: 9. The germline V gene encodes CDR1 ENHRY and CDR2 SYGVKD. CDR3 length equals 16 residues. The CDR3 DNA sequence: TGTGCCATCAGTGAACCCGGGACAGGGGCTCGTAATGAGCAGTTCTTC. It encodes CAISEPGTGARNEQFF.

Ten or more counts support this clone. V is TRBV11-2 and J is TRBJ2-5, with TRBD2 as a possible D gene (6 bases). Germline CDR1 SGHAT, CDR2 FQNNGV. V was clipped by 5 bases and J by 9 bases, with 19 bases between them. CDR3 length equals 14 residues. The CDR3 DNA reads as TGTGCCAGCAGCCGGACTAAATCTCTTGGAGCCCAGTACTTC. It translates to CASSRTKSLGAQYF.

This clone was observed many times. V and J are TRBV6-4 and TRBJ2-2; 9 bases map to TRBD2. Germline V CDR1 and CDR2: MRHNA, SNTAGT. The trim removed 6 bases at V and 4 bases at J, leaving 9 bases unmatched. The CDR3 spans 16 residues. The DNA for the CDR3 is TGTGCCAGCAGCGCTAGCGGGGCGGCGAGCACCGGGGAGCTGTTTTTT. Protein: CASSASGAASTGELFF.

In its sample, this clone was seen many times. The V call is TRBV19, the J call TRBJ1-5, with 8 bases matching TRBD1. The CDR3 is 14 residues long. Germline CDR1 reads LNHDA; CDR2 reads SQIVND (reference sequence). J was trimmed by 2 bases and V by 5 bases; bases with no gene match: 2. The DNA of the CDR3 is TGTGCCAGTAGTTCGGGACAGGGCAATCAGCCCCAGCATTTT. This sequence encodes CASSSGQGNQPQHF.

Many counts were recorded for this clone. The V gene is TRBV5-1, the J gene TRBJ2-2; D uncertain. The V end lost 0 bases, the J end lost 4 bases, and 10 bases lay between the germline ends. This CDR3 has 15 residues. Germline values: CDR1 SGHRS, CDR2 YFSETQ. CDR3 sequence: CASSLDYRTTGELFF. The DNA of the CDR3 is TGCGCCAGCAGCTTGGACTATAGAACCACCGGGGAGCTGTTTTTT.

This clone appeared many times. The rearrangement links TRBV10-3 to TRBJ1-2, with TRBD1 identical over 12 bases. In germline, CDR1 is ENHRY, CDR2 SYGVKD. The CDR3 totals 16 residues. V lost 2 bases and J lost 4; bases outside the gene matches: 5. CDR3 DNA sequence: TGTGCCATCAGTGAGCCCGGGACAGGGGGCACCTATGGCTACACCTTC. Its protein is CAISEPGTGGTYGYTF.

This clone showed up just a few times. The chain joins TRBV9 to TRBJ2-6, with TRBD2 as a possible D gene (7 bases). Germline assignment: CDR1 SGDLS and CDR2 YYNGEE. The CDR3 sequence is 19 residues long. V lost 0 bases and J 0 bases, leaving 16 bases between the germline ends. The CDR3 sequence: CASSVGEGRTASGANVLTF. Written as DNA, the CDR3 is TGTGCCAGCAGCGTAGGGGAGGGGCGGACAGCCTCTGGGGCCAACGTCCTGACTTTC.

This clone was observed many times. The chain links TRBV9 to TRBJ2-1; 9 bases match TRBD2. Germline values: CDR1 SGDLS, CDR2 YYNGEE. The ends lost 1 base at V and 2 bases at J; junction bases unmatched: 16. The CDR3 is made up of 20 amino acids. The CDR3 sequence: CASSVRAGGSPKKTYNEQFF. The CDR3 DNA reads TGTGCCAGCAGCGTACGAGCGGGGGGCTCGCCCAAGAAGACCTACAATGAGCAGTTCTTC.

This chain connects TRBV7-3 to TRBJ2-1; 7 bases fit TRBD1. The length of the CDR3 is 16 residues. Germline values: CDR1 SGHTA, CDR2 FQGTGA. The trim removed 1 base at V and 9 bases at J, leaving 12 bases unmatched. CDR3 in amino acids: CASSLNQGVAKGEQFF. Here the CDR3 DNA reads TGTGCCAGCAGCTTAAACCAGGGGGTAGCTAAGGGTGAGCAGTTCTTC. Drawing the rest from reference TRBV7-3 and TRBJ2-1, the complete variable domain is GAGVSQTPSNKVTEKGKYVELRCDPISGHTALYWYRQSLGQGPEFLIYFQGTGAADDSGLPNDRFFAVRPEGSVSTLKIQRTERGDSAVYLCASSLNQGVAKGEQFFGPGTRLTVL.

In this sample, this clone turned up many times. The rearrangement uses TRBV7-8 and TRBJ2-7; D gene uncertain. V lost 5 bases and J 0 bases, leaving 14 bases between the germline ends. The CDR3 is 15 residues long. Germline V CDR1 and CDR2: SGHVS, FQNEAQ. The CDR3 DNA follows: TGTGCCAGCAGCCAAACCAGGTTGAGCTCCTACGAGCAGTACTTC. It specifies CASSQTRLSSYEQYF. The entire variable domain, with the rest obtained from reference TRBV7-8 and TRBJ2-7, is as follows: GAGVSQSPRYKVAKRGQDVALRCDPISGHVSLFWYQQALGQGPEFLTYFQNEAQLDKSGLPSDRFFAERPEGSVSTLKIQRTQQEDSAVYLCASSQTRLSSYEQYFGPGTRLTVT.

The V call is TRBV12-3 or TRBV12-4, the J call TRBJ1-1; the match to TRBD1 covers 9 bases. V was pared by 5 bases and J by 10 bases, with 2 bases of the junction left unmatched. This CDR3 spans 11 amino acids. The DNA for the CDR3 is TGTGCCAGCAGTATGGGACAGGGAGCTTTCTTT. Amino acids: CASSMGQGAFF.

This clone was seen ten or more times. The V gene is TRBV7-9, the J gene TRBJ2-1, with D tentatively TRBD1 (6 bases). Germline assignment: CDR1 SEHNR and CDR2 FQNEAQ (reference sequence). This CDR3 contains 15 residues. The germline V and J ends were trimmed by 7 bases and 5 bases, with 18 bases remaining between them. The CDR3 protein is CASTPRGGIHNEQFF. CDR3 DNA: TGTGCCAGCACTCCGCGAGGGGGTATCCACAATGAGCAGTTCTTC. Full variable domain (remainder filled in from reference TRBV7-9 and TRBJ2-1): DTGVSQNPRHKITKRGQNVTFRCDPISEHNRLYWYRQTLGQGPEFLTYFQNEAQLEKSRLLSDRFSAERPKGSFSTLEIQRTEQGDSAMYLCASTPRGGIHNEQFFGPGTRLTVL.

This clone was seen at least ten times. This chain uses TRBV2 with TRBJ1-1, with 9 positions matching TRBD1. The CDR3 consists of 15 residues. Per the germline V gene, CDR1 is SNHLY and CDR2 is FYNNEI. The V gene end was trimmed by 8 bases and the J gene end by 0 bases; junction bases not matched to a gene: 7. CDR3 protein: CASHPGQGMNTEAFF. As DNA, the CDR3 is TGTGCCAGCCATCCGGGACAGGGAATGAACACTGAAGCTTTCTTT.

The chain recombines TRBV5-1 with TRBJ1-6; 10 bases agree with TRBD1. Unmatched junction bases numbered 6, after V lost 4 bases and J lost 5 bases. This CDR3 has 16 residues. The germline V gene has CDR1 SGHRS and CDR2 YFSETQ. The CDR3 sequence is CASSVGQGINNSPLHF. The CDR3 DNA follows: TGCGCCAGCAGCGTGGGACAGGGGATCAATAATTCACCCCTCCACTTT.

This clone came up many times. The genes are TRBV7-8 and TRBJ1-6, with no clear D. The CDR3 sequence is 15 residues long. The germline CDR1 and CDR2 sequences are SGHVS and FQNEAQ. The V end lost 0 bases, the J end lost 7 bases, and 10 bases lay between the germline ends. The chain's CDR3 is CASSLAAQANSPLHF. DNA of the CDR3: TGTGCCAGCAGCTTAGCGGCGCAGGCCAATTCACCCCTCCACTTT.

DNA for the CDR3: TGCGCCAGCAGCCCGGGACAGAAAGAGACCCAGTACTTC. Residues: CASSPGQKETQYF. The chain couples TRBV5-1 to TRBJ2-5; 7 nucleotides match TRBD1. There are 13 residues in the CDR3. Germline V gene lookup returns CDR1 SGHRS and CDR2 YFSETQ. J gave up 3 bases and V 4 bases, and 3 bases lay outside the gene matches.

This clone appeared many times. The chain carries TRBV19 and TRBJ2-1; possible D gene TRBD2, 5 bases. CDR1 and CDR2 (germline): LNHDA, SQIVND (reference sequence). The CDR3 sequence is 13 residues long. V was pared by 6 bases and J by 10 bases, with 16 bases between. The CDR3: CASSLLGPQEQFF. The CDR3 nucleotides are TGTGCCAGTAGCCTACTAGGTCCTCAGGAGCAGTTCTTC.

This clone was picked up a small number of times. This chain joins TRBV9 and TRBJ1-2; D perhaps matches TRBD1 (5 bases). V dropped 0 bases and J dropped 2 bases, with 8 bases sitting between them. The CDR3 loop spans 14 amino acids. Germline V gives CDR1 SGDLS, CDR2 YYNGEE. The CDR3 loop reads CASSVVKGNYGYTF. The CDR3, as DNA: TGTGCCAGCAGCGTAGTGAAGGGGAACTATGGCTACACCTTC. Based on the CDR3 plus reference TRBV9 and TRBJ1-2, the full variable domain is DSGVTQTPKHLITATGQRVTLRCSPRSGDLSVYWYQQSLDQGLQFLIQYYNGEERAKGNILERFSAQQFPDLHSELNLSSLELGDSALYFCASSVVKGNYGYTFGSGTRLTVV.

This clone was detected ten times or more. The chain has TRBV6-4 and TRBJ2-1; 9 bases match TRBD2. The CDR3 covers 15 residues. Losses at the gene ends were 2 bases for V and 8 bases for J; bases not matched to a gene: 7. Germline V gene lookup returns CDR1 MRHNA and CDR2 SNTAGT. CDR3 in DNA: TGTGCCAGCAGTGACGGGCCCCGCGGGGGGGATGAGCAGTTCTTC. This codes for CASSDGPRGGDEQFF.

This clone came up many times. The chain employs TRBV6-5 and TRBJ1-6; weak D call: TRBD1 (5 bases). Trimming cost V 10 bases and J 5 bases, with 12 bases left between them. Germline V gene data show CDR1 as MNHEY and CDR2 as SVGAGI. This CDR3 contains 13 residues. The DNA for the CDR3 is TGTGCCATCAGACAGAGACATAATTCACCCCTCCACTTT. Translated, it gives CAIRQRHNSPLHF.

This clone was counted many times. This CDR3 is CASCPRGYNEQFF. The CDR3 DNA reads as TGTGCCAGCTGTCCGAGGGGATACAATGAGCAGTTCTTC. The chain couples TRBV2 to TRBJ2-1; D may match TRBD1 or TRBD2 (5 bases each). Germline-derived CDR1 and CDR2 are SNHLY and FYNNEI. V dropped 8 bases and J dropped 4 bases, with 12 bases sitting between them. There are 13 residues in the CDR3.

The sample holds many counts of this clone. The chain carries TRBV2 and TRBJ1-3; D ambiguous. V shed 3 bases and J shed 1 base, with 7 bases lying between them. The CDR3 extends over 14 amino acids. In germline, CDR1 is SNHLY, CDR2 FYNNEI. As DNA, the CDR3 is TGTGCCAGCAGTGAGAATCGGTCTGGAAACACCATATATTTT. It is translated as CASSENRSGNTIYF.

This clone was detected many times. The rearrangement uses TRBV9 and TRBJ1-3; maybe TRBD1 (5 bases). Trimming shortened V by 4 bases and J by 0 bases, and 14 bases separated the two germline ends. Germline assignment: CDR1 SGDLS and CDR2 YYNGEE. This CDR3 region has 16 residues. CDR3 in DNA: TGTGCCAGCAGCCCCTTGGGGCAATACTCTGGAAACACCATATATTTT. Translated: CASSPLGQYSGNTIYF.

This clone has ten or more counts. This chain uses TRBV6-2 or TRBV6-3 with TRBJ1-1; D perhaps matches TRBD1 (5 bases). Germline V gene lookup returns CDR1 MNHEY and CDR2 SVGEGT. This CDR3 has 13 amino acids. Trimming took 5 bases from V and 1 from J, leaving 8 bases between them. This CDR3 reads CASSLGENTEAFF. As DNA, the CDR3 is TGTGCCAGCAGTCTAGGGGAGAACACTGAAGCTTTCTTT.

This clone was observed at least ten times. Mismatch with germline at one junction end may stem from a read error. This chain connects TRBV5-5 to TRBJ1-1; perhaps TRBD1 as D (5 bases). CDR1 is SGHKS, CDR2 YYEKEE, per germline (reference sequence). This CDR3 is 13 amino acids long. CDR3 nucleotides: TGTGCCAGCGGCTTCGGGGGGACCACTGAAGCTTTCTTT. The encoded protein is CASGFGGTTEAFF. The full variable domain, in which reference TRBV5-5 and TRBJ1-1 provide the parts outside the CDR3, is DAGVTQSPTHLIKTRGQQVTLRCSPISGHKSVSWYQQVLGQGPQFIFQYYEKEERGRGNFPDRFSARQFPNYSSELNVNALLLGDSALYLCASGFGGTTEAFFGQGTRLTVV.

This clone was recorded many times. The chain combines TRBV24-1 with TRBJ2-1; the match to TRBD1 covers 10 bases. J lost 2 bases, V lost 0 bases, and 6 bases had no gene match. Germline V CDR1 and CDR2: KGHDR, SFDVKD. The CDR3 extends over 18 amino acids. The CDR3 DNA sequence: TGTGCCACCAGTGATTTGCCTACGGGGACAGGGGCCTACAATGAGCAGTTCTTC. The encoded protein is CATSDLPTGTGAYNEQFF.

In its sample, this clone was seen many times. V usage is TRBV6-2 or TRBV6-3 and J usage is TRBJ2-5; 8 bases match TRBD2. J lost 1 base, V lost 6 bases, and 10 bases had no gene match. The germline CDR1 and CDR2 sequences are MNHEY and SVGEGT. The CDR3 is made up of 16 amino acids. The CDR3 sequence is CASRRTGGGFQETQYF. CDR3 nucleotides: TGTGCCAGCAGGAGAACGGGCGGGGGGTTCCAAGAGACCCAGTACTTC.